One T cell receptor beta chain is described in this entry. The data originate from a study of T cell clones after liver transplantation. The data were produced by immunoSEQ multiplex PCR, yet TCRdb's version contains in-frame clones alone and is incomplete. The sample has under 10,000 clones, 80% seen once. The CDR3 runs 17 residues. Trimming removed 3 bases from V and 7 bases from J; junction bases left unmatched: 13. Germline V gene sequence: CDR1 MNHNS, CDR2 SASEGT. This TCR came from a human donor who received a liver transplant. Sequenced material: CD8+ T cells from blood, taken before liver transplant. The chain has TRBV6-1 and TRBJ1-4; 8 nucleotides match TRBD1. CDR3 loop: CASSDSGGALGSEKLFF. CDR3 nucleotide sequence: TGTGCCAGCAGTGATTCAGGGGGCGCGTTGGGTTCTGAAAAACTGTTTTTT.